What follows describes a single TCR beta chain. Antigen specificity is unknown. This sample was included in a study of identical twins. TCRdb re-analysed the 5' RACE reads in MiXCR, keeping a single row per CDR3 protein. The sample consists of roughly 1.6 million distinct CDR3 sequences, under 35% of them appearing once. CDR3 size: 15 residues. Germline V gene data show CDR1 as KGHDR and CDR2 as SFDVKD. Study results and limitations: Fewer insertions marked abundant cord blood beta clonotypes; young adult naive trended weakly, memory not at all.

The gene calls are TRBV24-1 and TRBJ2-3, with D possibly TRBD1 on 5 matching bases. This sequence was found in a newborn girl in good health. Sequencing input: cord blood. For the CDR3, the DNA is TGTGTTACCAGTGATTTGCCTCAGGGAACAGATACGCAGTATTTT. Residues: CVTSDLPQGTDTQYF.